A single sample gave rise to the 11 T cell receptor beta chains below, sequenced in a study of OX40 agonist ivuxolimab in advanced cancers. Assay: immunoSEQ multiplex PCR; the TCRdb copy retains only in-frame clones and omits some. The sample lists about 19,000 clones, around 91% seen once, with 49% in the top ten. This sample comprised CD4+ or CD8+ T cells sorted from blood, obtained in a trial of the OX40 agonist ivuxolimab. Receptors were obtained from an adult with an advanced solid tumor such as melanoma, head and neck, liver or kidney cancer.

The rearrangement joins TRBV14 to TRBJ1-1; D not resolved. V lost 5 bases, J lost 1 base, and 8 bases lay in between. CDR3 length equals 13 residues. The V gene's germline CDR1 is SGHDN and CDR2 FVKESK. The CDR3: CASSSDGNTEAFF. As DNA, the CDR3 is TGTGCCAGCAGCTCCGACGGGAACACTGAAGCTTTCTTT.

In its sample, this clone was seen a few times. The rearrangement links TRBV4-3 to TRBJ2-3; D assignment may be TRBD1 or TRBD2 (5 bases each). Between the trimmed V and J ends, which lost 1 base and 1 base, there was a span of 15 bases. Germline V gene lookup returns CDR1 LGHNA and CDR2 YSLEER. The CDR3 contains 17 residues. The CDR3 spells CASSQVAGSLGTDTQYF. Here the CDR3 DNA reads TGCGCCAGCAGCCAAGTGGCAGGGAGCTTAGGCACAGATACGCAGTATTTT.

This rearrangement joins TRBV28 to TRBJ2-5, with 8 bases that match TRBD2. This CDR3 region has 15 residues. Germline-derived CDR1 and CDR2 are MDHEN and SYDVKM. With V trimmed by 8 bases and J by 5 bases, 13 bases remained unmatched. The CDR3 is CASRTRQRESETQYF. The CDR3 DNA is TGTGCCAGCCGGACGAGACAGCGGGAGTCTGAGACCCAGTACTTC.

The genes are TRBV11-2 and TRBJ1-4; D gene ambiguous. Germline CDR1 SGHAT, CDR2 FQNNGV. The ends were cut back, 5 bases at V and 0 bases at J, with 7 bases in the middle. The length of the CDR3 is 14 residues. The CDR3 nucleotides are TGTGCCAGCAGCCCCGTTTCAACTAATGAAAAACTGTTTTTT. Protein product: CASSPVSTNEKLFF.

The CDR3 protein is CASAPLGRGIQYF. Here the CDR3 DNA reads TGTGCCAGCGCGCCCCTGGGCAGAGGCATTCAGTACTTC. V and J are TRBV11-3 and TRBJ2-4; D is unclear. V was pared by 8 bases and J by 9 bases, with 17 bases between. Per germline, CDR1 SGHNT and CDR2 YENEEA. The CDR3 contains 13 residues.

The gene calls are TRBV2 and TRBJ2-4, with 8 bases lining up with TRBD2. The end of the DNA fits TRBJ2-1 better, so the J call may be wrong. The CDR3 length is 14 residues. CDR1 and CDR2 from the germline V gene are SNHLY and FYNNEI. The CDR3 loop is CASSDQRGYNEQFF. The DNA for the CDR3 is TGTGCCAGCAGTGACCAGCGGGGGTACAATGAGCAGTTCTTC.

The genes are TRBV19 and TRBJ2-7; TRBD1 agrees at 9 bases. This CDR3 has 17 amino acids. The V gene end was trimmed by 0 bases and the J gene end by 2 bases; junction bases not matched to a gene: 8. Per the germline V gene, CDR1 is LNHDA and CDR2 is SQIVND (reference sequence). CDR3 sequence reads: CASSIDSGQGKPYEQYF. The CDR3, as DNA: TGTGCCAGTAGTATAGATTCCGGACAGGGGAAACCCTACGAGCAGTACTTC.

The chain has TRBV19 and TRBJ2-1; D is possibly TRBD2 (6 bases). V lost 3 bases and J lost 7, with 10 bases in between. The V gene's germline CDR1 is LNHDA and CDR2 SQIVND (reference sequence). The CDR3 runs to 13 residues. CDR3 in DNA: TGTGCCAGTAGTATTGGGAGGTATAATGAGCAGTTCTTC. Protein: CASSIGRYNEQFF.

The chain couples TRBV5-6 to TRBJ1-5; D gene ambiguous. The CDR3 loop spans 15 amino acids. The V end lost 1 base, the J end lost 2 bases, and 10 bases lay between the germline ends. CDR1 SGHDT and CDR2 YYEEEE come from the germline V gene. The CDR3 DNA reads as TGTGCCAGCAGCTTGTTTACGGCGGGCAATCAGCCCCAGCATTTT. Residues: CASSLFTAGNQPQHF.

This clone was observed a few times. This sequence joins TRBV28 and TRBJ2-4; 12 nucleotides line up with TRBD1. Trimming cost V 5 bases and J 7 bases; bases outside gene matches: 6. Germline CDR1 and CDR2: MDHEN and SYDVKM. The CDR3 consists of 15 residues. CDR3 region: CASSPVGTGGNIQYF. CDR3 DNA sequence: TGTGCCAGCAGTCCCGTCGGGACAGGGGGCAACATTCAGTACTTC.

The CDR3 reads CASTIPGQAFTGELFF. In DNA, the CDR3 is TGTGCCAGCACCATTCCGGGACAGGCCTTCACCGGGGAGCTGTTTTTT. The chain couples TRBV7-9 to TRBJ2-2, with 8 bases aligning to TRBD1. The CDR3 runs 16 residues. The ends lost 7 bases at V and 4 bases at J; junction bases unmatched: 11. From germline, CDR1 is SEHNR and CDR2 FQNEAQ (reference sequence).